This is a list of T cell receptor beta chains from one sample in a study of cytomegalovirus exposure and HLA in healthy donors. Sequencing used immunoSEQ multiplex PCR; TCRdb keeps in-frame clones, though not all of them. Here the sample spans approximately 200,000 clones, 65% to 85% being singletons. The source material was PBMCs. These TCRs come from a woman in her 30s in good health and CMV-seropositive. CDR3s include the opening cysteine and the closing phenylalanine or tryptophan. D genes are given only for firm matches. The listing skips clone size in some rows; elsewhere it reads once, few, many or a size class.

>TRBV6-6|TRBJ2-6|-|-|15
CASSYSSSGANVLTF
TGTGCCAGCAGTTACTCTAGCTCTGGGGCCAACGTCCTGACTTTC
>TRBV7-9|TRBJ2-7|-|-|14
CASSGSVGDREQYF
TGTGCCAGCAGCGGTAGCGTCGGTGATCGGGAGCAGTACTTC
>TRBV7-9|TRBJ2-7|TRBD1|few|15
CSSSFSGTGPVEQYF
TGTTCCAGCAGCTTTTCCGGGACAGGGCCCGTCGAGCAGTACTTC
>TRBV5-5|TRBJ2-3|TRBD2|-|16
CASSGGTRGAWDTQYF
TGTGCCAGCAGCGGTGGGACTAGGGGAGCTTGGGATACGCAGTATTTT
>TRBV6-5|TRBJ1-4|TRBD1|-|14
CASSPGTGNEKLFF
TGTGCCAGTAGTCCCGGGACAGGGAATGAAAAACTGTTTTTT
>TRBV28|TRBJ2-3|TRBD2|-|14
CASRIAGVTDTQYF
TGTGCCAGCAGGATAGCGGGAGTAACCGATACGCAGTATTTT
>TRBV7-8|TRBJ1-2|TRBD1|-|14
CASSSPGQGDGYTF
TGTGCCAGCAGCTCCCCGGGACAGGGGGACGGCTACACCTTC
>TRBV5-1|TRBJ2-7|TRBD1|-|14
CASSFQGAANEQYF
TGCGCCAGCAGCTTTCAGGGGGCGGCTAACGAGCAGTACTTC
>TRBV2|TRBJ2-2|TRBD1|few|16
CASRRQGALSTGELFF
TGTGCCAGCAGGCGACAGGGGGCCTTGAGCACCGGGGAGCTGTTTTTT
>TRBV5-1|TRBJ1-3|-|-|16
CASSTPEPGVGNTIYF
TGCGCCAGCAGCACACCGGAACCAGGGGTGGGAAACACCATATATTTT
>TRBV2|TRBJ2-3|TRBD2|-|14
CASGLARATDTQYF
TGTGCCAGTGGACTAGCCCGCGCAACAGATACGCAGTATTTT
>TRBV27|TRBJ2-7|-|-|15
CASSLFGPSSYEQYF
TGTGCCAGCAGTTTATTTGGGCCAAGCTCCTACGAGCAGTACTTC
>TRBV29-1|TRBJ1-2|-|-|15
CSVDRTAQLNYGYTF
TGCAGCGTTGATAGGACAGCACAACTTAACTATGGCTACACCTTC
>TRBV7-9|TRBJ1-5|-|-|15
CASSLLGADDQPQHF
TGTGCCAGCAGCCTATTGGGGGCCGATGATCAGCCCCAGCATTTT
>TRBV7-9|TRBJ1-4|-|-|15
CASSLASTTNEKLFF
TGTGCCAGCAGCTTAGCGAGTACAACTAATGAAAAACTGTTTTTT
>TRBV19|TRBJ1-4|-|-|13
CASSRSRSEKLFF
TGTGCCAGTAGTCGGAGTAGGTCGGAGAAACTGTTTTTT
>TRBV2|TRBJ1-5|-|once|13
CASTRGHNQPQHF
TGTGCCAGCACCAGGGGCCACAATCAGCCCCAGCATTTT
>TRBV18|TRBJ1-4|-|-|15
CASSTRQATNEKLFF
TGTGCCAGCTCAACTAGACAAGCAACTAATGAAAAACTGTTTTTT
>TRBV7-3|TRBJ2-3|TRBD2|once|14
CASSLSGGKDTQYF
TGTGCCAGCAGCTTAAGCGGGGGGAAAGATACGCAGTATTTT
>TRBV27|TRBJ1-6|-|-|12
CASSLLNSPLHF
TGTGCCAGCAGTTTACTAAATTCACCCCTCCACTTT
>TRBV19|TRBJ1-2|-|-|14
CASSIASTNYGYTF
TGTGCCAGTAGTATCGCGTCAACTAACTATGGCTACACCTTC
>TRBV5-1|TRBJ1-2|-|-|15
CASSPGGSGGYGYTF
TGTGCCAGCAGCCCGGGCGGTTCCGGGGGCTATGGCTACACCTTC
>TRBV7-2|TRBJ2-7|-|-|14
CASSLGAGKGEQYF
TGTGCCAGCAGCTTAGGGGCGGGGAAAGGCGAGCAGTACTTC
>TRBV7-7|TRBJ2-7|-|-|13
CASSPGRKYEQYF
TGTGCTAGCAGCCCCGGGAGAAAATACGAGCAGTACTTC
>TRBV6-6|TRBJ2-5|-|-|12
CASRTGVETQYF
TGTGCCAGCCGCACCGGGGTGGAGACCCAGTACTTC
>TRBV5-6|TRBJ1-5|TRBD1|-|15
CASSPDRGSSQPQHF
TGTGCCAGCAGCCCGGACAGGGGAAGTTCTCAGCCCCAGCATTTT
>TRBV10-3|TRBJ2-1|-|-|20
CAISGGDPTTGQPLYNEQFF
TGTGCCATCAGTGGGGGAGATCCGACCACGGGTCAACCCCTTTACAATGAGCAGTTCTTC
>TRBV19|TRBJ1-5|-|-|14
CASRGVYSNQPQHF
TGTGCCAGTAGGGGAGTTTATAGCAATCAGCCCCAGCATTTT
>TRBV7-9|TRBJ1-2|-|-|13
CASSPQGSYGYTF
TGTGCCAGCAGCCCTCAGGGGAGCTATGGCTACACCTTC
>TRBV6-6|TRBJ2-2|-|-|15
CASSYSAANTGELFF
TGTGCCAGCAGTTACTCGGCGGCGAACACCGGGGAGCTGTTTTTT
>TRBV7-3|TRBJ1-1|-|-|17
CASSLFGGRWENTEAFF
TGTGCCAGCAGCTTATTTGGAGGGAGGTGGGAGAACACTGAAGCTTTCTTT
>TRBV5-1|TRBJ2-7|TRBD1|-|14
CASKSGQGMYEQYF
TGCGCCAGCAAGTCGGGACAGGGGATGTACGAGCAGTACTTC
>TRBV4-1|TRBJ1-2|-|few|15
CASSQVRDPNYGYTF
TGCGCCAGCAGCCAAGTCAGGGATCCTAACTATGGCTACACCTTC
>TRBV7-9|TRBJ1-2|-|once|15
CASSLADSLGYGYTF
TGTGCCAGCAGCTTAGCGGACAGCCTTGGCTATGGCTACACCTTC
>TRBV7-2|TRBJ1-2|-|-|14
CASSLVVRGGGYTF
TGTGCCAGCAGCTTAGTGGTCCGAGGCGGTGGCTACACCTTC
>TRBV4-1|TRBJ2-1|-|-|18
CASSRMVPGGARDNEQFF
TGCGCCAGCAGCCGTATGGTCCCTGGGGGGGCGCGGGACAATGAGCAGTTCTTC
>TRBV6-5|TRBJ2-3|-|-|13
CASSYSATDTQYF
TGTGCCAGCAGTTACTCGGCCACAGATACGCAGTATTTT
>TRBV6-5|TRBJ1-3|TRBD1|-|15
CASSYSTGSGNTIYF
TGTGCCAGCAGTTACTCGACAGGGTCTGGAAACACCATATATTTT
>TRBV19|TRBJ1-1|TRBD1|-|13
CASRGQGNTEAFF
TGTGCCAGTAGAGGACAGGGAAACACTGAAGCTTTCTTT
>TRBV27|TRBJ2-2|TRBD2|-|19
CASSFTLPGTSGNTGELFF
TGTGCCAGCAGTTTCACGCTCCCCGGGACTAGCGGGAACACCGGGGAGCTGTTTTTT
>TRBV11-2|TRBJ1-2|-|-|13
CASSRQANYGYTF
TGTGCCAGTTCCAGGCAGGCTAACTATGGCTACACCTTC
>TRBV9|TRBJ2-7|-|-|13
CASSPDVAGEQYF
TGTGCCAGCAGCCCCGATGTGGCGGGTGAGCAGTACTTC
>TRBV6-5|TRBJ1-5|-|-|14
CASSGGQKNQPQHF
TGTGCCAGCAGTGGGGGACAAAAAAATCAGCCCCAGCATTTT
>TRBV5-1|TRBJ2-7|-|few|14
CASSRAGSALEQYF
TGCGCCAGCAGTCGAGCGGGCTCGGCGCTTGAGCAGTACTTC
>TRBV13|TRBJ2-3|TRBD2|-|17
CASSLGLAGGGGDTQYF
TGTGCCAGCAGCTTAGGTCTAGCGGGAGGTGGGGGGGATACGCAGTATTTT
>TRBV5-6|TRBJ2-4|-|-|16
CASSLGHGIAKNIQYF
TGTGCCAGCAGCTTGGGGCACGGGATAGCCAAAAACATTCAGTACTTC
>TRBV6-4|TRBJ2-2|-|-|17
CASSQRGYGANTGELFF
TGTGCCAGCAGCCAACGGGGGTACGGCGCGAACACCGGGGAGCTGTTTTTT
>TRBV6-5|TRBJ2-3|-|-|14
CASTLIGDTDTQYF
TGTGCCAGCACCCTTATAGGGGACACAGATACGCAGTATTTT
>TRBV10-3|TRBJ1-5|-|-|14
CAISGSRGTQPQHF
TGTGCCATCAGTGGGTCCAGGGGTACTCAGCCCCAGCATTTT
>TRBV10-1|TRBJ1-6|-|-|13
CASSESRDSPLHF
TGCGCCAGCAGTGAGTCGCGGGATTCACCCCTCCACTTT